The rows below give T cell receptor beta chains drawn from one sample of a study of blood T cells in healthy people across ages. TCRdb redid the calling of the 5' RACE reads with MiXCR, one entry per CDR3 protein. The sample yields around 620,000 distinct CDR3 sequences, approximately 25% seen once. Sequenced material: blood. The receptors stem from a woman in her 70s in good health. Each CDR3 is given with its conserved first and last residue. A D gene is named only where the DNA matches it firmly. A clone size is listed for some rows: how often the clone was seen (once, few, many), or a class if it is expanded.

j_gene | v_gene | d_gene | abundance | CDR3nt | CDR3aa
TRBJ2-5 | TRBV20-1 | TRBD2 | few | TGCAGTGCTATTGGACTAGTCCAAGAGACCCAGTACTTC | CSAIGLVQETQYF
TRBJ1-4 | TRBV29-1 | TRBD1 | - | TGCAGCGCCTCGACCGGGACAGGGCATGAAAAACTGTTTTTT | CSASTGTGHEKLFF
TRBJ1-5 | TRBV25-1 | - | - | TGTGCCAGCAGTGAAGGACTGGGGGGCAATCAGCCCCAGCATTTT | CASSEGLGGNQPQHF
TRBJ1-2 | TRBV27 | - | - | TGTGCCAGCTGGGACAATAATAAGCCCTATGGCCACACCTTC | CASWDNNKPYGHTF
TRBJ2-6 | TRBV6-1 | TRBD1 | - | TGTGCCAGCTTAACAGGGGGAAGGGCCAACGTCCTGACTTTC | CASLTGGRANVLTF
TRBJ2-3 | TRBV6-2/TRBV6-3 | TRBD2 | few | TGTGCCAGCAGTTACTCGGGGAGCGGGGGGGCCACAGATACGCAGTATTTT | CASSYSGSGGATDTQYF
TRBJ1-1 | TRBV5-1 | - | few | TGCGCCAGCACAAGGGGGAGGAACACTGAAGCTTTCTTT | CASTRGRNTEAFF
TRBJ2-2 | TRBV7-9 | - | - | TGTGCCAGCAGCTCAATGGGCGCCGGGGAGCTGTTTTTT | CASSSMGAGELFF
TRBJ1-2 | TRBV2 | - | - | TGTGCCAGCAAAACCGACAGGCCTGGCTACACCTTC | CASKTDRPGYTF
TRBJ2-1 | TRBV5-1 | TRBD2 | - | TGCGCCAGCACCGAAGCGGGGGAAGAGCAGTTCTTC | CASTEAGEEQFF
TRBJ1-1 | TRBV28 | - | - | TGTGCCAGCAACAGCCAGTCTGTGAACACTGAAGCTTTCTTT | CASNSQSVNTEAFF
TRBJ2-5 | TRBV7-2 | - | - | TGTACCAGCAGCTTAGCGGTTAGTCAAGAGACCCAGTACTTC | CTSSLAVSQETQYF
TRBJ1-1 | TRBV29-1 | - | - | TGCAGCTACTATCGGGCGACGTTGAACACTGAAGCTTTCTTT | CSYYRATLNTEAFF
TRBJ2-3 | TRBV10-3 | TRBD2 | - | TGTGCCATCATGACTAGCGGATTCACAGATACGCAGTATTTT | CAIMTSGFTDTQYF
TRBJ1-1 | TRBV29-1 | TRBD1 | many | TGCAGCGGATCAGGGGGGGGTTGGAGCACTGAAGCTTTCTTT | CSGSGGGWSTEAFF
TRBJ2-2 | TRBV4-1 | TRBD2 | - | TGCGCCAGCAGCCGAACTAGCGTGGGAGGGACCGGGGAGCTGTTTTTT | CASSRTSVGGTGELFF
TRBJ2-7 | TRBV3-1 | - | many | TGTGCCAGCAGCTCCGGGACAACCAGCTCCTACGAGCAGTACTTC | CASSSGTTSSYEQYF
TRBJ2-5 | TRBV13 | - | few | TGTGCCAGCAGCCGTTCCCAGGGCTTGGAGACCCAGTACTTC | CASSRSQGLETQYF
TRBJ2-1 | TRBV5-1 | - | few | TGCGCCAGCAAGGACAGCTCCTACAATGAGCAGTTCTTC | CASKDSSYNEQFF
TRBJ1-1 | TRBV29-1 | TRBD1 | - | TGCAGCGGGAGGGGGCCCGGGAACACTGAAGCTTTCTTT | CSGRGPGNTEAFF
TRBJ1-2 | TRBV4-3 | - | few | TGCGCCAGCAGCCAAGATACAAAGGGACTTTTATTTTTAAATGGCTACACCTTC | CASSQDTKGLLFLNGYTF
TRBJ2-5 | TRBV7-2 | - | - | TGTGCCAGCAGCTTAGCTTCGGGGTTTCAAGAGACCCAGTACTTC | CASSLASGFQETQYF
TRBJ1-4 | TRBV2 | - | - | TGTGCCAGCACAGCCTTCAATGAAAAACTGTTTTTT | CASTAFNEKLFF
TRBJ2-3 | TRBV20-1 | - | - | TGCAGTGCTAGAGGGATGACAAGGGGTGTAGTGACAGATACGCAGTATTTT | CSARGMTRGVVTDTQYF
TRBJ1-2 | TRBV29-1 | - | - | TGCAGCGTCGTCACAGCGGGGAGAGATACCGGCTACACCTTC | CSVVTAGRDTGYTF
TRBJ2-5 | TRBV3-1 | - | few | TGTGCCAGCAGCCATCCTGGTGGGACCCAGTACTTC | CASSHPGGTQYF
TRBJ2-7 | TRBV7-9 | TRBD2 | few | TGTGCCAGCAGCCAACGGGACGCTGGGAGGGGTGAGCAGTACTTC | CASSQRDAGRGEQYF
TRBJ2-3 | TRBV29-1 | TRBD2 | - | TGCAGCCTAACCAGAAGCGGGGGGGCGCTTGATACGCAGTATTTT | CSLTRSGGALDTQYF
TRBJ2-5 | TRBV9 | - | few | TGTGCCAGCAGCTTTATTCCCGACGGGACCCAGTACTTC | CASSFIPDGTQYF
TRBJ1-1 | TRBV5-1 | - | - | TGCGCCAGCAAAGCGCAGGATGAAGCTTTCTTT | CASKAQDEAFF
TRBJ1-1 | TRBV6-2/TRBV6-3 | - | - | TGTGCCAGCAGTCTCCGGAGCAGGGTAGACACTGAAGCTTTCTTT | CASSLRSRVDTEAFF
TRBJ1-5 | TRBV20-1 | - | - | TGCAGTGCTACGCCGGGCAGCTATAGCAATCAGCCCCAGCATTTT | CSATPGSYSNQPQHF
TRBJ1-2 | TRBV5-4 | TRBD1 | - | TGTGCCAGCAGCCCAGGACAGGGGGCGGCGAGGGGCTACACCTTC | CASSPGQGAARGYTF
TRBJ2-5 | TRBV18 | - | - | TGTGCCAGCTCACCGATCTCGACCCAGTACTTC | CASSPISTQYF
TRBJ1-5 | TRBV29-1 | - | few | TGCAGCGTTGGAGGGCTCGGTCAGCCCCAGCATTTT | CSVGGLGQPQHF
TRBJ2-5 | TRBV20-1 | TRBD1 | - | TGCAGTGCTTGCGACCCCGGACAGGGGGGAGAGACCCAGTACTTC | CSACDPGQGGETQYF
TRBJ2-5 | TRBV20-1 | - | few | TGCAGTGCTAGAGATCGGGACCCCAATCGGGAGACCCAGTACTTC | CSARDRDPNRETQYF
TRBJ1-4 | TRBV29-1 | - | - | TGCAGCGTGGTCAGTGACGGAGCAACTAATGAAAAACTGTTTTTT | CSVVSDGATNEKLFF
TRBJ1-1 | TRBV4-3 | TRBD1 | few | TGCGCCAGCAGCCCTTCCGGGACAGGGCGGACTGAAGCTTTCTTT | CASSPSGTGRTEAFF
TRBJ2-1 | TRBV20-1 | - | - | TGCAGTGCTAGAGACTGGCGTACACTCTTTCAGTTCTTC | CSARDWRTLFQFF
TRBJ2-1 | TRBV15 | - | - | TGTGCCACCAGCTACGAGGGCAATGAGCAGTTCTTC | CATSYEGNEQFF
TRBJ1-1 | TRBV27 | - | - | TGTGCCAGCAGTTTATCGGGCTACACTGAAGCTTTCTTT | CASSLSGYTEAFF
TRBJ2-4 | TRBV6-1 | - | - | TGTGCCAGCAGTGTAACAGGGGGGGGCCAAAACATTCAGTACTTC | CASSVTGGGQNIQYF
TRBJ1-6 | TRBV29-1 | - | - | TGCAGCGTCGCGGCCGATAATTCACCCCTCCACTTT | CSVAADNSPLHF
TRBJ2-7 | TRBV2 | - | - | TGTGCCATCGGGGTATCTGGGGGCTACGAGCAGTACTTC | CAIGVSGGYEQYF
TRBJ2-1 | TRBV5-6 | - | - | TGTGCCAGCAGCTATACTCGTGAGCAGTTCTTC | CASSYTREQFF
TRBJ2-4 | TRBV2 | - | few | TGTGCCAGCAAGGGGGGGGACAGCCTAGCCAAAAACATTCAGTACTTC | CASKGGDSLAKNIQYF
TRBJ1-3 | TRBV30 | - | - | TGTGCCTGGAGTGTACAAGTAGGGAGAAACACCATATATTTT | CAWSVQVGRNTIYF
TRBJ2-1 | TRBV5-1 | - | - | TGCGCCAGCAGCCTCGTTTACGGGGCCTACAATGAGCAGTTCTTC | CASSLVYGAYNEQFF